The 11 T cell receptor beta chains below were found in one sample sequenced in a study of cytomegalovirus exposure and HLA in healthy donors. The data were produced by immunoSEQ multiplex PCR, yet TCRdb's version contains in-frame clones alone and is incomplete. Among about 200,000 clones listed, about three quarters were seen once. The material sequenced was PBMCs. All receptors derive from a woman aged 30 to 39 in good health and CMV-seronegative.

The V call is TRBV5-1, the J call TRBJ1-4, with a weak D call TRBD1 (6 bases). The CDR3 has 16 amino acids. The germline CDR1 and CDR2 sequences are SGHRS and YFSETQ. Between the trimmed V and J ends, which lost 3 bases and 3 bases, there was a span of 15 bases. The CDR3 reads CASSSLGRGSNEKLFF. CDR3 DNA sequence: TGCGCCAGCAGCTCCCTGGGGAGGGGGTCTAATGAAAAACTGTTTTTT.

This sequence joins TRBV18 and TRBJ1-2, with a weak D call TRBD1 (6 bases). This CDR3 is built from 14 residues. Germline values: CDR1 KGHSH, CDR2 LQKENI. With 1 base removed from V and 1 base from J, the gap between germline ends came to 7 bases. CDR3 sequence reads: CASSPQGDNYGYTF. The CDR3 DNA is TGTGCCAGCTCACCACAGGGGGATAACTATGGCTACACCTTC.

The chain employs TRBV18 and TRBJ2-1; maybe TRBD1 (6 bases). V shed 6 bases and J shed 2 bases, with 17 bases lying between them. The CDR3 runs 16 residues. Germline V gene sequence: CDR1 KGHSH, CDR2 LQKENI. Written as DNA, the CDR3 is TGTGCCAGCTCCCTCACTACAGGGACCGCCTACAATGAGCAGTTCTTC. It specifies CASSLTTGTAYNEQFF.

CDR3 sequence (DNA): TGTGCCTGGAGCCTAGGGACAGGAGGCCCAGATACGCAGTATTTT. It encodes CAWSLGTGGPDTQYF. The rearrangement links TRBV30 to TRBJ2-3; 8 bases map to TRBD1. Looked up from germline, CDR1 is GTSNPN and CDR2 is SVGIG (reference sequence). Trimming cost V 3 bases and J 4 bases; bases outside gene matches: 9. The CDR3 extends over 15 amino acids.

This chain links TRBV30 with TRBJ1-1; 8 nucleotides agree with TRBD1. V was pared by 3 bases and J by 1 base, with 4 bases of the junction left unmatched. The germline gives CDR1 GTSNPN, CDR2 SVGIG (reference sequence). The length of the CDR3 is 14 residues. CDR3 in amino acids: CAWRGTGTNTEAFF. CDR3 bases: TGTGCCTGGAGGGGGACAGGAACGAACACTGAAGCTTTCTTT.

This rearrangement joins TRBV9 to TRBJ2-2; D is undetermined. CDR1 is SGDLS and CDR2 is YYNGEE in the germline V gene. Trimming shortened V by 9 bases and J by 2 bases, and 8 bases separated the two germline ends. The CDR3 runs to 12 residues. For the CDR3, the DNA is TGTGCCACCCCTAACAACACCGGGGAGCTGTTTTTT. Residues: CATPNNTGELFF.

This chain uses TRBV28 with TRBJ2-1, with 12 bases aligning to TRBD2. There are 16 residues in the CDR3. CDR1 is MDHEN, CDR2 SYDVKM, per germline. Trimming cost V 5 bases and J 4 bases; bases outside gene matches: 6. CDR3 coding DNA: TGTGCCAGCAGTCGACTAGCGGGGGAAAGTTACAATGAGCAGTTCTTC. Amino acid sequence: CASSRLAGESYNEQFF.

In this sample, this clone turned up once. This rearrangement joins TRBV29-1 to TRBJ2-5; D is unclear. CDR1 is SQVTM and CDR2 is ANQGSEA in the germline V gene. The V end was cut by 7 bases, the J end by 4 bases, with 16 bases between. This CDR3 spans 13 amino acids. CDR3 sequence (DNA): TGCAGCGCCTCACCCCCAACAAGAGAGACCCAGTACTTC. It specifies CSASPPTRETQYF. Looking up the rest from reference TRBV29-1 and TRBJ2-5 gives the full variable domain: SAVISQKPSRDICQRGTSLTIQCQVDSQVTMMFWYRQQPGQSLTLIATANQGSEATYESGFVIDKFPISRPNLTFSTLTVSNMSPEDSSIYLCSASPPTRETQYFGPGTRLLVL.

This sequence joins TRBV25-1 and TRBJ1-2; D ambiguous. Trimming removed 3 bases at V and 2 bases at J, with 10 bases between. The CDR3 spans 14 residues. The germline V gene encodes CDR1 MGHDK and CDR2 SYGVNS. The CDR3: CASSDPGRNYGYTF. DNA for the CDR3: TGTGCCAGCAGTGACCCGGGGAGAAACTATGGCTACACCTTC.

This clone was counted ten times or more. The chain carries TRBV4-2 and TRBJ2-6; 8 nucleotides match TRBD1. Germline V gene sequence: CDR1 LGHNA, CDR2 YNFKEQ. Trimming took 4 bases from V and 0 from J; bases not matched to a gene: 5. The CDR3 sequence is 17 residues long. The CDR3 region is CASSPQGDSSGANVLTF. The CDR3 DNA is TGTGCCAGCAGCCCACAGGGGGATAGCTCTGGGGCCAACGTCCTGACTTTC.

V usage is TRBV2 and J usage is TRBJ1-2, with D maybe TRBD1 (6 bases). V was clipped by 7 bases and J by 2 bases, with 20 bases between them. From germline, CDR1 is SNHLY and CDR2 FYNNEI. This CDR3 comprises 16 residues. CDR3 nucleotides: TGTGCCAGCACCACATCAAGGCGGACAGCAAACTATGGCTACACCTTC. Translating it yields CASTTSRRTANYGYTF.